This T cell receptor beta chain was sequenced for a study of blood T cell repertoires in COVID-19. On the study more broadly: From T cells, B-cell-depleted T cells, or PBMCs came the material, which was cDNA or gDNA.

The CDR3 spans 14 residues. Germline V CDR1 and CDR2: SGHRS, YFSETQ. Details on this clone: An end of the junction does not agree with germline; a read error may underlie this.

Clones were read by immunoSEQ multiplex PCR, and TCRdb kept only the in-frame ones, dropping some. The repertoire holds about 410,000 clones, with 75% to 90% as singletons. The source material was peripheral blood. The receptor was isolated from a woman younger than 45 with active or convalescent COVID-19. The chain joins TRBV5-1 to TRBJ1-2, with TRBD1 matching over 11 bases. CDR3 in DNA: TGCGCCAGCAGCGGACAGGGGGCTCCCTATGGCTACAACTTC. This encodes CASSGQGAPYGYNF.